Below, 16 T cell receptor beta chains from the same sample are listed, as sequenced in a study of T cells in localized non-small cell lung cancer. TCRdb's copy holds only in-frame clones and misses some; the assay was immunoSEQ multiplex PCR. The table records around 28,000 clones, 85% to 95% of them present only once. The sample in question was peripheral blood, obtained before any cancer treatment. The receptors were gathered from a woman between 35 and 75 years old with stage I lung adenocarcinoma.

The genes are TRBV18 and TRBJ2-6; the D gene is possibly TRBD1 (5 bases). Germline V lookup: CDR1 KGHSH, CDR2 LQKENI. Trimming shortened V by 3 bases and J by 0 bases, and 6 bases separated the two germline ends. The CDR3 runs 15 residues. The CDR3 DNA is TGTGCCAGCTCACCCAGGGTCTCTGGGGCCAACGTCCTGACTTTC. As protein: CASSPRVSGANVLTF. Looking up the rest from reference TRBV18 and TRBJ2-6 gives the full variable domain: NAGVMQNPRHLVRRRGQEARLRCSPMKGHSHVYWYRQLPEEGLKFMVYLQKENIIDESGMPKERFSAEFPKEGPSILRIQQVVRGDSAAYFCASSPRVSGANVLTFGAGSRLTVL.

The V gene is TRBV11-3, the J gene TRBJ1-3, with D perhaps matching TRBD1 (5 bases). Trimming left V 1 base short and J 0 bases short, with 13 bases between. Germline V gene data show CDR1 as SGHNT and CDR2 as YENEEA. The CDR3 has 17 amino acids. The chain's CDR3 is CASSLGTGPRSGNTIYF. The CDR3 DNA sequence: TGTGCCAGCAGCTTAGGTACAGGCCCACGCTCTGGAAACACCATATATTTT.

The rearrangement joins TRBV27 to TRBJ2-3; 10 positions agree with TRBD1. The CDR3 consists of 15 residues. J lost 4 bases, V lost 3 bases, and 4 bases had no gene match. Germline V gene lookup returns CDR1 MNHEY and CDR2 SMNVEV (reference sequence). CDR3 nucleotides: TGTGCCAGCAGTTTCCGACAGGGGGCCGCAGATACGCAGTATTTT. Amino acid sequence: CASSFRQGAADTQYF.

The gene calls are TRBV5-1 and TRBJ2-1; unclear D gene. Germline assignment: CDR1 SGHRS and CDR2 YFSETQ. CDR3 length equals 15 residues. The V end was cut by 4 bases, the J end by 6 bases, with 17 bases between. CDR3 in amino acids: CASSPANFEGNEQFF. Here the CDR3 DNA reads TGCGCCAGCAGCCCAGCCAACTTCGAAGGCAATGAGCAGTTCTTC.

DNA of the CDR3: TGCAGCGTTGGGGGACAGGGGGCTTTCTTT. This sequence encodes CSVGGQGAFF. This chain uses TRBV29-1 with TRBJ1-1, with 10 bases identical to TRBD1. The ends lost 4 bases at V and 11 bases at J; junction bases unmatched: 1. The CDR3 covers 10 residues. Per germline, CDR1 SQVTM and CDR2 ANQGSEA.

The J gene is TRBJ1-5, the V gene TRBV6-5, with D unclear. V was trimmed by 2 bases and J by 6 bases, leaving 17 bases between them. The CDR3 consists of 16 residues. Germline V lookup: CDR1 MNHEY, CDR2 SVGAGI. Here the CDR3 reads CASSYPGVGIRQPQHF. The CDR3 bases are TGTGCCAGCAGTTACCCCGGCGTAGGTATACGTCAGCCCCAGCATTTT.

The rearrangement uses TRBV6-1 and TRBJ1-6, with 8 bases lining up with TRBD1. Germline values: CDR1 MNHNS, CDR2 SASEGT. There are 15 residues in the CDR3. Trimming cost V 8 bases and J 7 bases; bases outside gene matches: 10. The CDR3 protein is CASPARQGRNSPLHF. In nucleotides, the CDR3 is TGTGCCAGCCCAGCTCGACAGGGGAGGAATTCACCCCTCCACTTT.

In this sample, this clone turned up once. The chain carries TRBV5-6 and TRBJ2-1; TRBD1 or TRBD2 may be the D gene (5 bases each). Trimming took off 4 bases at V and 5 bases at J, with 16 bases between the two ends. Germline V gene data show CDR1 as SGHDT and CDR2 as YYEEEE. CDR3 length: 15 amino acids. The CDR3 coding sequence is TGTGCCAGCAGCACACCAGGGACGCCCGACAATGAGCAGTTCTTC. Amino acid sequence: CASSTPGTPDNEQFF.

The chain has TRBV6-5 and TRBJ1-2; D is uncertain. Per the germline V gene, CDR1 is MNHEY and CDR2 is SVGAGI. CDR3 size: 13 residues. V was shortened by 1 base and J by 3 bases, with 6 bases between the two germline ends. CDR3 protein: CASSYFQDYGYTF. The CDR3 DNA follows: TGTGCCAGCAGTTACTTTCAGGACTATGGCTACACCTTC.

The chain has TRBV19 and TRBJ1-6; TRBD1 matches at 10 bases. The CDR3 totals 16 residues. Germline values: CDR1 LNHDA, CDR2 SQIVND (reference sequence). Trimming at V came to 5 bases and at J to 5 bases, leaving 6 bases not matched to a gene. DNA of the CDR3: TGTGCCAGTAGTTCGCGGACAGGGGGGAATAATTCACCCCTCCACTTT. The encoded protein is CASSSRTGGNNSPLHF.

The chain is built from TRBV11-3 and TRBJ2-1, with D possibly being TRBD1 (8 bases). The CDR3 covers 17 residues. The V end was cut by 5 bases, the J end by 5 bases, with 22 bases between. CDR1 SGHNT and CDR2 YENEEA come from the germline V gene. CDR3 nucleotides: TGTGCCAGCAGCCTCCCCCGCGGGGGCAGGGGGCACAATGAGCAGTTCTTC. Protein product: CASSLPRGGRGHNEQFF.

V and J are TRBV11-2 and TRBJ2-1; possibly TRBD1 or TRBD2 for D (7 bases each). V was trimmed by 6 bases and J by 8 bases, leaving 17 bases between them. The V gene's germline CDR1 is SGHAT and CDR2 FQNNGV. The CDR3 totals 14 residues. Here the CDR3 DNA reads TGTGCCAGCAGACTAACCAGGGGGGGGCATGAGCAGTTCTTC. It is translated as CASRLTRGGHEQFF.

V usage is TRBV6-5 and J usage is TRBJ2-3, with D possibly being TRBD2 (6 bases). The V gene's germline CDR1 is MNHEY and CDR2 SVGAGI. Trimming took 6 bases from V and 0 from J, leaving 10 bases between them. CDR3 size: 14 residues. The CDR3 region is CASRGLGSTDTQYF. DNA of the CDR3: TGTGCCAGCAGGGGACTCGGGAGCACAGATACGCAGTATTTT.

The chain carries TRBV29-1 and TRBJ2-5, with D possibly being TRBD2 (5 bases). Germline V lookup: CDR1 SQVTM, CDR2 ANQGSEA. The CDR3 runs 15 residues. Between the trimmed V and J ends, which lost 1 base and 5 bases, there was a span of 17 bases. This CDR3 reads CSVEVPGTRYETQYF. The CDR3 DNA reads as TGCAGCGTTGAAGTCCCGGGCACTAGGTATGAGACCCAGTACTTC.

A single count supports this clone. The chain has TRBV7-2 and TRBJ1-5, with D unresolved. The CDR3 totals 14 residues. Germline V gene data show CDR1 as SGHTA and CDR2 as FQGNSA. Trimming took 0 bases from V and 4 from J, leaving 7 bases between them. The CDR3 spells CASSLALGNQPQHF. As DNA, the CDR3 is TGTGCCAGCAGCTTAGCGCTGGGGAATCAGCCCCAGCATTTT. Full variable domain (missing parts from reference TRBV7-2 and TRBJ1-5): GAGVSQSPSNKVTEKGKDVELRCDPISGHTALYWYRQSLGQGLEFLIYFQGNSAPDKSGLPSDRFSAERTGGSVSTLTIQRTQQEDSAVYLCASSLALGNQPQHFGDGTRLSIL.

The CDR3 nucleotides read TGTGCCAGCAGTTTATCGTCCTCACAAGAGACCCAGTACTTC. This gives the protein CASSLSSSQETQYF. The rearrangement uses TRBV28 and TRBJ2-5; D call uncertain. Germline CDR1 and CDR2: MDHEN and SYDVKM. The CDR3 is 14 residues long. Between the trimmed V and J ends, which lost 1 base and 2 bases, there was a span of 8 bases.